These 28 T cell receptor beta chains came from one sample sequenced in a study of blood T cell repertoires in COVID-19. Using immunoSEQ multiplex PCR, the repertoire was profiled, and TCRdb retains in-frame clones only, with some absent. Of tens of thousands of clones listed, 90% to 95% are singletons. The sequenced material came from peripheral blood. The receptors shown here come from a man aged 45-65 years with COVID-19, enrolled during active disease.

This clone was recorded a few times. The V and J genes are TRBV4-1 and TRBJ2-2; possibly TRBD2 for D (5 bases). The germline V gene encodes CDR1 MGHRA and CDR2 YSYEKL. V lost 3 bases and J lost 7, with 18 bases in between. This CDR3 region has 16 residues. CDR3 nucleotides: TGCGCCAGCAGCCACCCTGCTCGGGATCGCGGCGGGGAGCTGTTTTTT. Amino acid sequence: CASSHPARDRGGELFF.

This clone is a singleton in its sample. The chain uses TRBV9 and TRBJ2-5; D perhaps matches TRBD2 (6 bases). The V gene's germline CDR1 is SGDLS and CDR2 YYNGEE. Trimming pared 4 bases from V and 5 bases from J, leaving 27 bases between. The CDR3 runs to 18 residues. The CDR3 here is CASSPTTWTNLRQETQYF. In DNA form, the CDR3 reads TGTGCCAGCAGCCCGACGACCTGGACTAACCTCCGGCAGGAGACCCAGTACTTC.

This chain connects TRBV6-1 to TRBJ2-7; D not certain. Germline V lookup: CDR1 MNHNS, CDR2 SASEGT. V shed 2 bases and J shed 3 bases, with 14 bases lying between them. This CDR3 spans 15 amino acids. CDR3 nucleotide sequence: TGTGCCAGCAGTGAATTGGGCTCCCGGATCTACGAGCAGTACTTC. Encoded protein: CASSELGSRIYEQYF.

The J gene is TRBJ2-7, the V gene TRBV11-2, with TRBD1 matching 8 bases. In germline, CDR1 is SGHAT, CDR2 FQNNGV. This CDR3 region has 14 residues. J lost 2 bases, V lost 5 bases, and 5 bases had no gene match. The CDR3 region has the DNA TGTGCCAGCAGCCAGGACAGGGTAACCTACGAGCAGTACTTC. Protein sequence: CASSQDRVTYEQYF.

The chain combines TRBV29-1 with TRBJ1-1; a possible D gene is TRBD1 (6 bases). Trimming removed 6 bases from V and 1 base from J, with 15 bases in between. The CDR3 length is 14 residues. Germline V gives CDR1 SQVTM, CDR2 ANQGSEA. The CDR3 DNA reads TGCAGCGTGGCCCGGGGACAAACGAACACTGAAGCTTTCTTT. As protein: CSVARGQTNTEAFF.

The chain joins TRBV7-6 to TRBJ1-5; D is ambiguous. Trimming stripped 3 bases from V and 0 bases from J, with 12 bases between. The CDR3 runs 16 residues. CDR1 is SGHVS and CDR2 is FNYEAQ in the germline V gene. CDR3: CASSLKDMLSNQPQHF. CDR3 coding DNA: TGTGCCAGCAGCTTGAAAGACATGCTTAGCAATCAGCCCCAGCATTTT.

The chain carries TRBV13 and TRBJ2-1, with 7 bases that match TRBD2. The length of the CDR3 is 15 residues. Germline loops: CDR1 PRHDT, CDR2 FYEKMQ (reference sequence). Unmatched junction bases numbered 2, after V lost 2 bases and J lost 1 base. The chain's CDR3 is CASSLSGESYNEQFF. The DNA of the CDR3 is TGTGCCAGCAGCTTAAGCGGGGAATCCTACAATGAGCAGTTCTTC.

The table lists this clone with a count of one. The V call is TRBV7-6, the J call TRBJ2-1; 10 bases map to TRBD2. The CDR3 is 17 amino acids. Germline V gene lookup returns CDR1 SGHVS and CDR2 FNYEAQ. After removal of 5 bases from V and 8 bases from J, the junction contained 15 bases not matched to a gene. Here the CDR3 reads CASSAAGGEIGSHEQFF. CDR3 nucleotide sequence: TGTGCCAGCAGCGCAGCGGGAGGGGAGATCGGTTCCCATGAGCAGTTCTTC.

V usage is TRBV3-1 (or the pseudogene TRBV3-2) and J usage is TRBJ2-7, with D tentatively TRBD1 (6 bases). CDR1 and CDR2 (germline): LGHDT, YNNKEL (reference sequence). The CDR3 is made up of 14 amino acids. Trimming cost V 3 bases and J 7 bases, with 16 bases left between them. Here the CDR3 reads CASSHRDTSREQYF. The CDR3 DNA is TGTGCCAGCAGCCACCGGGACACCTCCCGGGAGCAGTACTTC.

V usage is TRBV2 and J usage is TRBJ1-2; 11 bases line up with TRBD1. The ends lost 8 bases at V and 8 bases at J; junction bases unmatched: 10. Looked up from germline, CDR1 is SNHLY and CDR2 is FYNNEI. CDR3 size: 14 residues. CDR3 sequence reads: CASDSGQGAKGYTF. The DNA of the CDR3 is TGTGCCAGCGACTCCGGACAGGGGGCGAAAGGCTACACCTTC.

This chain joins TRBV9 and TRBJ1-6; D not resolved. V lost 3 bases and J 10 bases, leaving 17 bases between the germline ends. This CDR3 is 15 amino acids long. The germline V gene encodes CDR1 SGDLS and CDR2 YYNGEE. CDR3 sequence reads: CASSATFWPLSPLHF. CDR3 bases: TGTGCCAGCAGCGCCACCTTCTGGCCGTTATCACCCCTCCACTTT.

The gene calls are TRBV6-4 and TRBJ2-1; 10 positions match TRBD2. The length of the CDR3 is 15 residues. Germline values: CDR1 MRHNA, CDR2 SNTAGT. V lost 4 bases, J lost 7 bases, and 7 bases stayed unmatched. The CDR3 here is CASSVLAGAWNEQFF. In nucleotides, the CDR3 is TGTGCCAGCAGTGTTCTAGCGGGAGCCTGGAATGAGCAGTTCTTC.

The V call is TRBV6-2 or TRBV6-3, the J call TRBJ1-4; possibly TRBD1 for D (6 bases). V gave up 2 bases and J gave up 5 bases, with 15 bases separating them. Germline V gene sequence: CDR1 MNHEY, CDR2 SVGEGT. This CDR3 is built from 16 residues. This CDR3 is CASSYAETGLNEKLFF. In nucleotides, the CDR3 is TGTGCCAGCAGTTACGCCGAGACAGGTTTGAATGAAAAACTGTTTTTT.

CDR3 region: CAWSDERKTYEQYF. Here the CDR3 DNA reads TGTGCCTGGAGTGACGAGAGAAAGACCTACGAGCAGTACTTC. V usage is TRBV30 and J usage is TRBJ2-7; D is unresolved. V lost 1 base to trimming and J lost 2 bases, with 12 bases between them. The CDR3 extends over 14 amino acids. The germline CDR1 and CDR2 sequences are GTSNPN and SVGIG (reference sequence).

The CDR3 protein is CASSSVAGSPYNEQFF. The CDR3 DNA is TGTGCCAGCAGCTCGGTAGCGGGAAGCCCCTACAATGAGCAGTTCTTC. The chain joins TRBV5-4 to TRBJ2-1, with TRBD2 identical over 8 bases. Germline loops: CDR1 SGHNT, CDR2 YYREEE (reference sequence). J gave up 2 bases and V 3 bases, and 7 bases lay outside the gene matches. The CDR3 consists of 16 residues. The whole variable domain, filled in from reference TRBV5-4 and TRBJ2-1, reads ETGVTQSPTHLIKTRGQQVTLRCSSQSGHNTVSWYQQALGQGPQFIFQYYREEENGRGNFPPRFSGLQFPNYSSELNVNALELDDSALYLCASSSVAGSPYNEQFFGPGTRLTVL.

The V call is TRBV7-2, the J call TRBJ1-5; D is possibly TRBD1 (5 bases). With 1 base removed from V and 4 bases from J, the gap between germline ends came to 8 bases. The CDR3 is 14 residues long. Germline lookup yields CDR1 SGHTA and CDR2 FQGNSA. This chain's CDR3 is CASSLEHRNQPQHF. The CDR3 DNA reads TGTGCCAGCAGCTTAGAGCACAGGAATCAGCCCCAGCATTTT.

This chain joins TRBV2 and TRBJ2-3; 9 nucleotides align to TRBD2. This CDR3 contains 14 residues. Losses at the gene ends were 11 bases for V and 2 bases for J; bases not matched to a gene: 8. Germline CDR1 is SNHLY and CDR2 is FYNNEI. CDR3 protein: CAGSWTSVTDTQYF. CDR3 DNA: TGTGCCGGGTCCTGGACTAGCGTCACAGATACGCAGTATTTT. The variable domain in full, with the rest retrieved from reference TRBV2 and TRBJ2-3, is EPEVTQTPSHQVTQMGQEVILRCVPISNHLYFYWYRQILGQKVEFLVSFYNNEISEKSEIFDDQFSVERPDGSNFTLKIRSTKLEDSAMYFCAGSWTSVTDTQYFGPGTRLTVL.

This sequence joins TRBV19 and TRBJ2-1, with D perhaps matching TRBD2 (5 bases). The CDR3 is made up of 15 amino acids. In germline, CDR1 is LNHDA, CDR2 SQIVND (reference sequence). V lost 3 bases and J lost 6, with 15 bases in between. CDR3 DNA sequence: TGTGCCAGTAGTATCCTCGGAGGAGGTGGCAATGAGCAGTTCTTC. It specifies CASSILGGGGNEQFF.

The CDR3 region has the DNA TGTGCCAGCAGCCAAGAGGGCCTAGCGGGAAGGGGGGAGCAGTACTTC. Its protein product is CASSQEGLAGRGEQYF. The J gene is TRBJ2-7, the V gene TRBV14; 9 bases line up with TRBD2. V dropped 0 bases and J dropped 7; count of bases not matched to a gene: 10. The CDR3 is made up of 16 amino acids. Germline CDR1 and CDR2: SGHDN and FVKESK.

The rearrangement joins TRBV28 to TRBJ1-5; possible D gene TRBD1, 6 bases. Deletions cut 6 bases from V and 2 bases from J, with 17 bases between. Looked up from germline, CDR1 is MDHEN and CDR2 is SYDVKM. The CDR3 spans 16 residues. CDR3 protein: CASRSNREWGNQPQHF. The CDR3 nucleotides are TGTGCCAGCAGGTCGAACAGGGAGTGGGGCAATCAGCCCCAGCATTTT.

This chain links TRBV5-1 with TRBJ2-1; 8 bases fit TRBD1. This CDR3 has 14 residues. Germline V lookup: CDR1 SGHRS, CDR2 YFSETQ. J lost 12 bases, V lost 2 bases, and 10 bases had no gene match. This chain's CDR3 is CASSLTYRGSGQFF. CDR3 sequence (DNA): TGCGCCAGCAGCTTAACCTACAGGGGGTCAGGGCAGTTCTTC.

The chain employs TRBV19 and TRBJ2-3; no definite D call. The germline V and J ends were trimmed by 4 bases and 4 bases, with 9 bases remaining between them. The CDR3 runs to 13 residues. CDR1 LNHDA and CDR2 SQIVND come from the germline V gene (reference sequence). This CDR3 reads CASSNRGPDTQYF. The DNA of the CDR3 is TGTGCCAGTAGTAATCGCGGTCCAGATACGCAGTATTTT.

The rearrangement links TRBV7-9 to TRBJ2-2; the D gene is possibly TRBD2 (6 bases). Between the trimmed V and J ends, which lost 9 bases and 0 bases, there was a span of 11 bases. The CDR3 extends over 14 amino acids. Germline CDR1 reads SEHNR; CDR2 reads FQNEAQ (reference sequence). The CDR3: CASSGAANTGELFF. CDR3 coding DNA: TGTGCCAGTAGCGGTGCAGCGAACACCGGGGAGCTGTTTTTT.

The J gene is TRBJ1-1, the V gene TRBV5-1, with a weak D call TRBD1 (5 bases). The CDR3 contains 16 residues. V gave up 0 bases and J gave up 6 bases, with 18 bases separating them. CDR1 and CDR2 from the germline V gene are SGHRS and YFSETQ. DNA for the CDR3: TGCGCCAGCAGCTTGGTCTTCGGCAGGGATCGGGCTGAAGCTTTCTTT. Translated: CASSLVFGRDRAEAFF.

The rearrangement uses TRBV6-2 or TRBV6-3 and TRBJ1-1; no clear D gene. The CDR3 totals 13 residues. Germline V CDR1 and CDR2: MNHEY, SVGEGT. Trimming stripped 5 bases from V and 1 base from J, with 8 bases between. In DNA form, the CDR3 reads TGTGCCAGCAGTATGGAGTGGAACACTGAAGCTTTCTTT. It encodes CASSMEWNTEAFF.

J is TRBJ2-3 and V is TRBV2, with 9 bases matching TRBD1. Trimming removed 7 bases from V and 4 bases from J; junction bases left unmatched: 9. Germline CDR1 and CDR2: SNHLY and FYNNEI. This CDR3 has 15 residues. In DNA, the CDR3 is TGTGCCAGCACCACGGACAGGGGCATGGCAGATACGCAGTATTTT. Protein sequence: CASTTDRGMADTQYF.

This chain joins TRBV30 and TRBJ1-3; D is unresolved. V shed 2 bases and J shed 0 bases, with 11 bases lying between them. The length of the CDR3 is 15 residues. CDR1 and CDR2 from the germline V gene are GTSNPN and SVGIG (reference sequence). The CDR3 reads CAWSPLRGSGNTIYF. CDR3 sequence (DNA): TGTGCCTGGAGTCCCCTCCGGGGCTCTGGAAACACCATATATTTT.

The chain uses TRBV9 and TRBJ1-4; TRBD1 matches at 8 bases. V shed 1 base, J shed 7 bases, and the junction held 3 bases outside the gene matches. Germline loops: CDR1 SGDLS, CDR2 YYNGEE. The CDR3 is made up of 14 amino acids. CDR3 region: CASSVQGAGEKLFF. CDR3 nucleotides: TGTGCCAGCAGCGTACAGGGGGCGGGTGAAAAACTGTTTTTT.